These 20 T cell receptor beta chains share one sample of origin, sequenced in a study of T cells expressing NK-cell markers. TCRdb reprocessed the 5' RACE reads and stores each CDR3 protein as one record, lacking DNA. This sample's table has a few hundred thousand distinct CDR3 sequences. Material: blood T cells: a sorted CD56 or NKG2C T cell subset, CD4+ or CD8+ T cells, or bulk PBMC T cells (not recorded which). These receptors were collected from a man aged 18-75 years in good health.

V is TRBV20-1 and J is TRBJ2-7; TCRdb's D call, TRBD2, is unchecked because there is no DNA. Germline V CDR1 and CDR2: DFQATT, SNEGSKA (reference sequence). The CDR3 runs to 14 residues. This CDR3 is CSAETSGASYEQYF.

Here the CDR3 reads CASRGQLKYQETQYF. The chain combines TRBV5-1 with TRBJ2-5; TCRdb selects TRBD1, and the lack of DNA leaves this call unchecked. This CDR3 is built from 15 residues. Germline CDR1 and CDR2: SGHRS and YFSETQ. Combining the CDR3 with reference TRBV5-1 and TRBJ2-5 gives the whole variable domain KAGVTQTPRYLIKTRGQQVTLSCSPISGHRSVSWYQQTPGQGLQFLFEYFSETQRNKGNFPGRFSGRQFSNSRSEMNVSTLELGDSALYLCASRGQLKYQETQYFGPGTRLLVL.

V is TRBV5-6 and J is TRBJ2-2. Per the germline V gene, CDR1 is SGHDT and CDR2 is YYEEEE. The CDR3 contains 15 residues. The CDR3 protein is CASSLKWSNTGELFF.

The gene calls are TRBV5-1 and TRBJ1-2; TCRdb calls TRBD1, which cannot be checked without DNA. CDR1 is SGHRS, CDR2 YFSETQ, per germline. This CDR3 is built from 14 residues. The CDR3: CASSPEGGLYGYTF.

The rearrangement links TRBV6-5 to TRBJ1-6; TCRdb outputs TRBD1, but without DNA this stays unchecked. This CDR3 is 17 amino acids long. Looked up from germline, CDR1 is MNHEY and CDR2 is SVGAGI. The chain's CDR3 is CASSYSSGAGNNSPLHF.

The V and J genes are TRBV19 and TRBJ2-7; the TRBD1 assignment by TCRdb is unverifiable without DNA. Germline V gives CDR1 LNHDA, CDR2 SQIVND (reference sequence). The CDR3 has 15 amino acids. The CDR3 loop reads CASSITWTGAREQYF. The variable domain in full, with the rest retrieved from reference TRBV19 and TRBJ2-7, is DGGITQSPKYLFRKEGQNVTLSCEQNLNHDAMYWYRQDPGQGLRLIYYSQIVNDFQKGDIAEGYSVSREKKESFPLTVTSAQKNPTAFYLCASSITWTGAREQYFGPGTRLTVT.

This chain joins TRBV5-6 and TRBJ1-2; TCRdb outputs TRBD1, but without DNA this stays unchecked. Germline V gives CDR1 SGHDT, CDR2 YYEEEE. The CDR3 extends over 16 amino acids. CDR3 amino acids: CASSRLGQGAFYGYTF.

This chain uses TRBV20-1 with TRBJ1-4; the D call from TCRdb, TRBD1, cannot be confirmed without DNA. Germline-derived CDR1 and CDR2 are DFQATT and SNEGSKA (reference sequence). The CDR3 extends over 15 amino acids. CDR3 sequence: CSARDLKGVNEKLFF.

The V gene is TRBV6-1, the J gene TRBJ2-2; TCRdb reports TRBD2, a call that lacks DNA to check it against. The CDR3 has 14 amino acids. Germline V gene data show CDR1 as MNHNS and CDR2 as SASEGT. The CDR3 spells CASSAGTTAGELFF.

The rearrangement links TRBV5-1 to TRBJ2-5. The CDR3 is made up of 12 amino acids. Germline V lookup: CDR1 SGHRS, CDR2 YFSETQ. The CDR3: CASSRSQETQYF. The whole variable domain, remainder taken from reference TRBV5-1 and TRBJ2-5, is KAGVTQTPRYLIKTRGQQVTLSCSPISGHRSVSWYQQTPGQGLQFLFEYFSETQRNKGNFPGRFSGRQFSNSRSEMNVSTLELGDSALYLCASSRSQETQYFGPGTRLLVL.

CDR3 sequence reads: CASSEYRGRAQQYF. The rearrangement links TRBV25-1 to TRBJ2-7; TCRdb's assignment of TRBD2 cannot be checked, as there is no DNA. Per the germline V gene, CDR1 is MGHDK and CDR2 is SYGVNS. The CDR3 runs 14 residues.

The rearrangement joins TRBV18 to TRBJ2-3; as DNA is missing, the TRBD2 call by TCRdb cannot be tested. Germline V gene data show CDR1 as KGHSH and CDR2 as LQKENI. The CDR3 contains 15 residues. This CDR3 reads CASSPYRLAGDTQYF.

This chain links TRBV20-1 with TRBJ1-5. The germline V gene encodes CDR1 DFQATT and CDR2 SNEGSKA (reference sequence). This CDR3 has 14 residues. The CDR3 loop reads CSVQSGEINQPQHF.

This chain links TRBV2 with TRBJ2-2. The germline gives CDR1 SNHLY, CDR2 FYNNEI. The CDR3 is 13 residues long. CDR3 loop: CASIGFHTGELFF.

This chain uses TRBV29-1 with TRBJ2-3. Germline assignment: CDR1 SQVTM and CDR2 ANQGSEA. CDR3 length: 12 residues. The CDR3 sequence is CSVDSTTDTQYF.

V is TRBV11-2 and J is TRBJ1-2; TCRdb proposes TRBD1, but this gene call is untestable without DNA. The germline V gene has CDR1 SGHAT and CDR2 FQNNGV. There are 15 residues in the CDR3. CDR3: CASSFSMGGNYGYTF.

The chain joins TRBV7-2 to TRBJ2-7. CDR1 is SGHTA and CDR2 is FQGNSA in the germline V gene. The CDR3 length is 14 residues. CDR3 protein: CASSSPNSYYEQYF.

The rearrangement uses TRBV11-1 and TRBJ2-1; TCRdb lists TRBD2, though no DNA is available to test this call. The CDR3 is made up of 17 amino acids. Germline assignment: CDR1 SGHAT and CDR2 FQDESV (reference sequence). CDR3 in amino acids: CASSLTLLAGGAYEQFF. Supplemented by reference TRBV11-1 and TRBJ2-1, the full variable domain reads EAEVAQSPRYKITEKSQAVAFWCDPISGHATLYWYRQILGQGPELLVQFQDESVVDDSQLPKDRFSAERLKGVDSTLKIQPAELGDSAMYLCASSLTLLAGGAYEQFFGPGTRLTVL.

The chain employs TRBV24-1 and TRBJ2-1. From germline, CDR1 is KGHDR and CDR2 SFDVKD. CDR3 length: 16 residues. CDR3 region: CATSPTTAQSYNEQFF.

The chain carries TRBV2 and TRBJ1-4; the TCRdb call, TRBD1, lacks DNA for checking. Germline V CDR1 and CDR2: SNHLY, FYNNEI. This CDR3 is built from 15 residues. CDR3 in amino acids: CASSEVGGRWEKLFF.